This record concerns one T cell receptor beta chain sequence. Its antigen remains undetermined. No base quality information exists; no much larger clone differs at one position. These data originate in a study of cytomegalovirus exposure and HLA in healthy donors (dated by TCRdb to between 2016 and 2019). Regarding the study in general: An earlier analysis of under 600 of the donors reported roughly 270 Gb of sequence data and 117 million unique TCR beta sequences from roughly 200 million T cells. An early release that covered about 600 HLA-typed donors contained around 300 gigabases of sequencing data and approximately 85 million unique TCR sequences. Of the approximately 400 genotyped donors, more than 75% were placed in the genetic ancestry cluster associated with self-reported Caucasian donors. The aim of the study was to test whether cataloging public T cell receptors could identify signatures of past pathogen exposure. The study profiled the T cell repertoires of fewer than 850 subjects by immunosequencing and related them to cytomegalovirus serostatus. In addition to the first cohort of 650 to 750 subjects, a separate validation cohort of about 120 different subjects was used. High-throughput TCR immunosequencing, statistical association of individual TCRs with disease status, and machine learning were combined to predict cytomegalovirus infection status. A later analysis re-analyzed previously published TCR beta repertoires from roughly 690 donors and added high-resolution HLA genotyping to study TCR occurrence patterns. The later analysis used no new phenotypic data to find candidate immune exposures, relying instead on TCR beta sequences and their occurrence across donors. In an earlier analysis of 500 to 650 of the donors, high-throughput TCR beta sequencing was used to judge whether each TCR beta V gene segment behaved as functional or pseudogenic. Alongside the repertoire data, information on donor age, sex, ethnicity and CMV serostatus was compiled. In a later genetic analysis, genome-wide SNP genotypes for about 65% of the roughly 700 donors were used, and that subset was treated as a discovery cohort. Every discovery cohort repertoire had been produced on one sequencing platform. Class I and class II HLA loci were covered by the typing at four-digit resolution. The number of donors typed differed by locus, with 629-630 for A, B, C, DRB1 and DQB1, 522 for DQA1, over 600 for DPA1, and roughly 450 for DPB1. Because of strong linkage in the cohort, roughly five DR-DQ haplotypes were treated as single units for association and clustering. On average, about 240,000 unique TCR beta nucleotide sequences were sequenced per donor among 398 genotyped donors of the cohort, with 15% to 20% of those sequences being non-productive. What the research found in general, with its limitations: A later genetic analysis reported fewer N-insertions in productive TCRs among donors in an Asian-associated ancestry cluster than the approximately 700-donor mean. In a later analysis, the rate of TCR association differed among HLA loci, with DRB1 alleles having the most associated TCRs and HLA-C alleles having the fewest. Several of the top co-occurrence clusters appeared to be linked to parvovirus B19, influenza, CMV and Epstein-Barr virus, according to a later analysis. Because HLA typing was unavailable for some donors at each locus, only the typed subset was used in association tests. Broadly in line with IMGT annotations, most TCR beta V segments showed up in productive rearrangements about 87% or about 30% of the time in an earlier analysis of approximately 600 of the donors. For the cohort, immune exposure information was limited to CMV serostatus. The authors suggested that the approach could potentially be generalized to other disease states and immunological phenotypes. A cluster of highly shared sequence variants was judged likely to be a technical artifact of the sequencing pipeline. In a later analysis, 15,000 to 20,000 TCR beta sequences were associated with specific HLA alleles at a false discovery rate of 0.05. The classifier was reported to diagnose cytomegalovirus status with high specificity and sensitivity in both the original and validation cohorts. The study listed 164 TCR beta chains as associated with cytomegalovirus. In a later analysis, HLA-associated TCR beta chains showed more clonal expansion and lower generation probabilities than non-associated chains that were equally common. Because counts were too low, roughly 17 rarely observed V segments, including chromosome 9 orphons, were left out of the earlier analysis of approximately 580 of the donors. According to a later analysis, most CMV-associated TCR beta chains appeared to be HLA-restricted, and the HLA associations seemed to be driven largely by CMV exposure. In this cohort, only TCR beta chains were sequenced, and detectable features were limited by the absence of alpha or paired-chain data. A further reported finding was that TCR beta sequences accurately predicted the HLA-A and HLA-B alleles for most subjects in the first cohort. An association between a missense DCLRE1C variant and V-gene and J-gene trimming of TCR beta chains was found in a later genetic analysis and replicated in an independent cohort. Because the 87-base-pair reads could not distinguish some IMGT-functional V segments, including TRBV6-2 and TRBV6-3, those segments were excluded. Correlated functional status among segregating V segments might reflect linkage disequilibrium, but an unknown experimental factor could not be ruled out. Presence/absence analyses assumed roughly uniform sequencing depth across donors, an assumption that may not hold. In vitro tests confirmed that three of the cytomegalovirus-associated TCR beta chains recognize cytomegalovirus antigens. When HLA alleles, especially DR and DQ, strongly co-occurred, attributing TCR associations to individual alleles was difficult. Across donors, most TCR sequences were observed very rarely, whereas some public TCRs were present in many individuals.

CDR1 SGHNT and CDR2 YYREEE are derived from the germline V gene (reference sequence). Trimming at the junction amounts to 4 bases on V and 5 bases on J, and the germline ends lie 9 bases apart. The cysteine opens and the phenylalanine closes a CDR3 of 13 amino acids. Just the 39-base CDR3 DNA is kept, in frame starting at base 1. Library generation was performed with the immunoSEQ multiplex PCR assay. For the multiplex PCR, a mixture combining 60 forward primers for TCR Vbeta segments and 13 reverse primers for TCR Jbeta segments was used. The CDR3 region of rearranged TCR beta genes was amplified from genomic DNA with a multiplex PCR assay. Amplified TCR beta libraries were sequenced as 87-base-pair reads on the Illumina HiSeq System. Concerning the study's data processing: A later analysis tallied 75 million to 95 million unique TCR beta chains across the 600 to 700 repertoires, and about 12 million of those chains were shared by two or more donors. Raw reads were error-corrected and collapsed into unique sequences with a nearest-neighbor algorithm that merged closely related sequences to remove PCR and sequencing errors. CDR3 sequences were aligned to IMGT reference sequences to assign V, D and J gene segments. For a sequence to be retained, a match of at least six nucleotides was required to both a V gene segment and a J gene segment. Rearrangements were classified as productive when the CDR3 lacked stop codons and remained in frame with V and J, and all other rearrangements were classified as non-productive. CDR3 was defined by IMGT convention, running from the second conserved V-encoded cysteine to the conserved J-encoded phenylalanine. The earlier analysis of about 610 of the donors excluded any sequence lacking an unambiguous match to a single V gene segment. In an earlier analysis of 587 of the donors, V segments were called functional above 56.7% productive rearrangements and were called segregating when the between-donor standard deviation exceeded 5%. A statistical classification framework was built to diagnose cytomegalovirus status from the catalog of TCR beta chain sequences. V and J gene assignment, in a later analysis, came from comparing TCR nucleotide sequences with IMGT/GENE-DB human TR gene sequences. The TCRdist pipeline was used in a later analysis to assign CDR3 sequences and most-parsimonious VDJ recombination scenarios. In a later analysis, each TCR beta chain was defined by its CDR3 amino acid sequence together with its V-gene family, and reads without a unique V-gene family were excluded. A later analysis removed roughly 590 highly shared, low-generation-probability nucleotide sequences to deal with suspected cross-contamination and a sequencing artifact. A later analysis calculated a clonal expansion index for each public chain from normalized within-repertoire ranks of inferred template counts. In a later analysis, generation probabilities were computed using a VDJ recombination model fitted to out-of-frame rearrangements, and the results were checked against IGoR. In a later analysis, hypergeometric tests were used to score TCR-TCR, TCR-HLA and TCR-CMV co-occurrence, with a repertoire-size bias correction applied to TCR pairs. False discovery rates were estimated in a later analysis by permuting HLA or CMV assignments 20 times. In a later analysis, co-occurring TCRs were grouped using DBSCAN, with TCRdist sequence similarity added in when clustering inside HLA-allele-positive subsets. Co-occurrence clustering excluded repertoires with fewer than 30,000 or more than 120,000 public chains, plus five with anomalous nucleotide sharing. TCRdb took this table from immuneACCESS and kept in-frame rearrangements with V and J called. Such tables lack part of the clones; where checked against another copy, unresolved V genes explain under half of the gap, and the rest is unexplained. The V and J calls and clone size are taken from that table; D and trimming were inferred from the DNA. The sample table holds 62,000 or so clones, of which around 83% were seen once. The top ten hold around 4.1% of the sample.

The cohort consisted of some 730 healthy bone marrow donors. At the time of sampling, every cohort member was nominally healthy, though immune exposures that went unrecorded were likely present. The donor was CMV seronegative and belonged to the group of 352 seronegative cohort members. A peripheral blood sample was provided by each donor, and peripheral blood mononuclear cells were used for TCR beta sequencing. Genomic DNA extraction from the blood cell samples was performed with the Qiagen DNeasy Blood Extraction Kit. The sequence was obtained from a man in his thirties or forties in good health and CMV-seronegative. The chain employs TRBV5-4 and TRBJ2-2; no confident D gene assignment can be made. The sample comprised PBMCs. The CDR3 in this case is CASSPTFTGELFF. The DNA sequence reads TGTGCCAGCAGCCCGACATTTACCGGGGAGCTGTTTTTT.